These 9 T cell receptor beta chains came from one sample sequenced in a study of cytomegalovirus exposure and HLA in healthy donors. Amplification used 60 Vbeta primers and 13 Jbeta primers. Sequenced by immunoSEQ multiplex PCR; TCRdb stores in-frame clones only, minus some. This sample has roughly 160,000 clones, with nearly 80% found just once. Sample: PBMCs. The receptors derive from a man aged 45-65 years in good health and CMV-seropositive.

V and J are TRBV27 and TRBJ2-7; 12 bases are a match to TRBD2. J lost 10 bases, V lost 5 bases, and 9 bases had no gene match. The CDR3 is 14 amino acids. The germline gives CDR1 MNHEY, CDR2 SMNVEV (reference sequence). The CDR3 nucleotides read TGTGCCAGCAGTCGCTCTAGCGGGGGGGCCAAACAGTACGTC. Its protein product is CASSRSSGGAKQYV.

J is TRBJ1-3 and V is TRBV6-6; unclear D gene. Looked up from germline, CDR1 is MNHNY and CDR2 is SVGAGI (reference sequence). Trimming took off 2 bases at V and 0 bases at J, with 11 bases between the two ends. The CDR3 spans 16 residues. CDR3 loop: CASSYRSDISGNTIYF. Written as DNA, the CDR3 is TGTGCCAGCAGTTACCGATCAGACATCTCTGGAAACACCATATATTTT.

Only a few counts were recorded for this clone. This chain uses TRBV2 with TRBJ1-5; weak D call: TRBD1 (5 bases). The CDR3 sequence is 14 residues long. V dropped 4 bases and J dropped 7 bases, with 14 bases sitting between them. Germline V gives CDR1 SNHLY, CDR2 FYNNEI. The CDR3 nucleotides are TGTGCCAGCAGTGTCTTAGGGGATCGACAGCCCCAGCATTTT. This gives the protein CASSVLGDRQPQHF.

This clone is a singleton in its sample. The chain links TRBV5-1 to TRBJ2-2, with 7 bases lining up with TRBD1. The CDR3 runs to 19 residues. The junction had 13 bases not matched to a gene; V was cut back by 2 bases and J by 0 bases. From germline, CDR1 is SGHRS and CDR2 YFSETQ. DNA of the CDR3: TGCGCCAGCAGCTTACCCAAGAAACGGACAGGATCGAACACCGGGGAGCTGTTTTTT. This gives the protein CASSLPKKRTGSNTGELFF. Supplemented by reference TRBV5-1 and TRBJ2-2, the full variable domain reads KAGVTQTPRYLIKTRGQQVTLSCSPISGHRSVSWYQQTPGQGLQFLFEYFSETQRNKGNFPGRFSGRQFSNSRSEMNVSTLELGDSALYLCASSLPKKRTGSNTGELFFGEGSRLTVL.

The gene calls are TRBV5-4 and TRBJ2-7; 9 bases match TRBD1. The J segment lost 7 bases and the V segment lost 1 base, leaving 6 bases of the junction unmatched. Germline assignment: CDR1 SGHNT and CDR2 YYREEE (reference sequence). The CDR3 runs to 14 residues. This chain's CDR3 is CASSLSGQGREQYF. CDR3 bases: TGTGCCAGCAGCTTGTCGGGACAGGGTAGAGAGCAGTACTTC.

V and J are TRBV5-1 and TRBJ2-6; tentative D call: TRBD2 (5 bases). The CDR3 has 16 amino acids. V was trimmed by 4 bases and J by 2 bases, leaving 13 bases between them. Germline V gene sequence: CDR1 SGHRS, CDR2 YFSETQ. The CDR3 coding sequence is TGCGCCAGCAGCCCGTGGCCGGGGACTGGGGCCAACGTCCTGACTTTC. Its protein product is CASSPWPGTGANVLTF. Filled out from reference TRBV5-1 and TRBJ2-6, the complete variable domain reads KAGVTQTPRYLIKTRGQQVTLSCSPISGHRSVSWYQQTPGQGLQFLFEYFSETQRNKGNFPGRFSGRQFSNSRSEMNVSTLELGDSALYLCASSPWPGTGANVLTFGAGSRLTVL.

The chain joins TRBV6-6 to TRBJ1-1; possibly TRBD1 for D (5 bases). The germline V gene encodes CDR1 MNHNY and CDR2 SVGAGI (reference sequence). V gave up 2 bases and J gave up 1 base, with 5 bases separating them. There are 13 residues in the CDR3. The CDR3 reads CASSYDRNTEAFF. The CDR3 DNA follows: TGTGCCAGCAGTTACGACAGGAACACTGAAGCTTTCTTT.

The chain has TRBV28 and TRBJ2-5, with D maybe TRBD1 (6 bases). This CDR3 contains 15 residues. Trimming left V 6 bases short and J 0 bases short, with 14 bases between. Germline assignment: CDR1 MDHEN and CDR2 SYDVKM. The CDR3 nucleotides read TGTGCCAGCAGGACCCAACAGGGTTACCAAGAGACCCAGTACTTC. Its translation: CASRTQQGYQETQYF.

CDR3 sequence reads: CASSQEERRTYEQYF. In nucleotides, the CDR3 is TGCGCCAGCAGCCAAGAGGAGAGGCGGACCTACGAGCAGTACTTC. The chain couples TRBV4-1 to TRBJ2-7; unclear D gene. Germline assignment: CDR1 MGHRA and CDR2 YSYEKL. V dropped 0 bases and J dropped 2 bases, with 11 bases sitting between them. This CDR3 has 15 amino acids.